The 24 T cell receptor beta chains below come from one sample, sequenced in a study of vaccination effects on CD4 cells after COVID-19. This table comes from immunoSEQ multiplex PCR, and its TCRdb copy is limited to in-frame clones, with some not included. The sample records roughly 54,000 clones, roughly three quarters being singletons. Their antigen targets remain unknown. Sequencing was preceded by expansion of antigen-specific CD4+ T cells with viral peptide pools in the ViraFEST assay. CD4+ T cells were isolated after about nine days of culture. The person acquired a PCR-confirmed SARS-CoV-2 infection between March and December 2020. Here the sequenced sample was CD4+ T cells from PBMCs cultured with HIV peptides, taken before COVID-19 vaccination. Noted subset: HIV-1 Nef peptide pool negative control/reference culture. Source of these receptors: a human donor who had a prior SARS-CoV-2 infection.

This chain joins TRBV4-3 and TRBJ2-3; 8 bases map to TRBD1. This CDR3 is 16 amino acids long. V shed 3 bases and J 0 bases; nucleotides not matched to a gene: 5. The V gene's germline CDR1 is LGHNA and CDR2 YSLEER. The CDR3 DNA reads as TGCGCCAGCAGCCAGCAGGGGGCGCCGAGCACAGATACGCAGTATTTT. Its translation is CASSQQGAPSTDTQYF.

J is TRBJ1-4 and V is TRBV5-5; perhaps TRBD1 as D (6 bases). The CDR3 totals 16 residues. The germline CDR1 and CDR2 sequences are SGHKS and YYEKEE (reference sequence). V gave up 4 bases and J gave up 7 bases, with 20 bases separating them. The CDR3 DNA follows: TGTGCCAGCAGCCCAGGAACAGGGACGCCGATTGAAAAACTGTTTTTT. It yields the protein CASSPGTGTPIEKLFF.

V and J are TRBV7-2 and TRBJ2-5; D possibly uses TRBD1 or TRBD2 (5 bases each). Germline V gene lookup returns CDR1 SGHTA and CDR2 FQGNSA. This CDR3 has 14 amino acids. V lost 2 bases and J 1 base, leaving 8 bases between the germline ends. The CDR3 loop is CASSLMGVQETQYF. The CDR3 nucleotides read TGTGCCAGCAGCTTAATGGGGGTCCAAGAGACCCAGTACTTC.

CDR3 sequence reads: CASSPGETQYF. CDR3 coding DNA: TGTGCCAGCTCACCAGGGGAGACCCAGTACTTC. The rearrangement links TRBV18 to TRBJ2-5; unclear D gene. The CDR3 contains 11 residues. Trimming shortened V by 2 bases and J by 5 bases, and 3 bases separated the two germline ends. Germline V lookup: CDR1 KGHSH, CDR2 LQKENI.

The chain carries TRBV18 and TRBJ2-3; 9 bases align to TRBD1. Unmatched junction bases numbered 6, after V lost 4 bases and J lost 4 bases. Germline lookup yields CDR1 KGHSH and CDR2 LQKENI. CDR3 size: 15 residues. CDR3 amino acids: CASSHRDRVSDTQYF. Here the CDR3 DNA reads TGTGCCAGCTCACACAGGGACAGGGTGTCAGATACGCAGTATTTT.

The CDR3: CASSEGSSYEQYF. As DNA, the CDR3 is TGCGCCAGCAGCGAGGGGAGCTCCTACGAGCAGTACTTC. This chain uses TRBV5-1 with TRBJ2-7; D tentatively fits TRBD1 or TRBD2 (5 bases each). This CDR3 region has 13 residues. The germline V and J ends were trimmed by 4 bases and 0 bases, with 8 bases remaining between them. Germline V lookup: CDR1 SGHRS, CDR2 YFSETQ.

This sequence joins TRBV5-6 and TRBJ2-2; D not certain. CDR3 length: 12 residues. V shed 2 bases and J shed 3 bases, with 2 bases lying between them. Germline CDR1 SGHDT, CDR2 YYEEEE. This chain's CDR3 is CASSLYTGELFF. As DNA, the CDR3 is TGTGCCAGCAGCTTATACACCGGGGAGCTGTTTTTT.

The chain employs TRBV29-1 and TRBJ1-3, with D possibly matching TRBD1 (6 bases). The germline V and J ends were trimmed by 0 bases and 8 bases, with 14 bases remaining between them. CDR1 is SQVTM and CDR2 is ANQGSEA in the germline V gene. This CDR3 has 14 residues. DNA of the CDR3: TGCAGCGTTGAAGATCCTGGGGGCGGGTACACCATATATTTT. It translates to CSVEDPGGGYTIYF. Drawing the rest from reference TRBV29-1 and TRBJ1-3, the complete variable domain is SAVISQKPSRDICQRGTSLTIQCQVDSQVTMMFWYRQQPGQSLTLIATANQGSEATYESGFVIDKFPISRPNLTFSTLTVSNMSPEDSSIYLCSVEDPGGGYTIYFGEGSWLTVV.

V is TRBV25-1 and J is TRBJ2-7, with 7 bases aligning to TRBD1. Germline CDR1 and CDR2: MGHDK and SYGVNS. Losses at the gene ends were 1 base for V and 6 bases for J; bases not matched to a gene: 6. The CDR3 has 14 residues. The CDR3 sequence is CASSEFDRVGEQYF. As DNA, the CDR3 is TGTGCCAGCAGTGAATTCGACAGGGTAGGCGAGCAGTACTTC.

The chain joins TRBV18 to TRBJ2-2, with D possibly being TRBD1 (6 bases). The germline V gene has CDR1 KGHSH and CDR2 LQKENI. Trimming shortened V by 3 bases and J by 5 bases, and 13 bases separated the two germline ends. The CDR3 is 15 amino acids. CDR3: CASSPTQGRTGELFF. The CDR3 region has the DNA TGTGCCAGCTCACCGACACAGGGTAGGACCGGGGAGCTGTTTTTT.

This clone occurred once. The rearrangement joins TRBV7-2 to TRBJ1-3; D ambiguous. CDR3 length equals 14 residues. V lost 4 bases to trimming and J lost 5 bases, with 12 bases between them. CDR1 and CDR2 (germline): SGHTA, FQGNSA. CDR3 sequence (DNA): TGTGCCAGCAGCTCGGCCCTTCTAAGAAACACCATATATTTT. Translating gives CASSSALLRNTIYF.

V and J are TRBV4-2 and TRBJ2-7; D unresolved. The V and J ends lost 6 bases and 0 bases respectively, with 15 bases between them. Germline V gene data show CDR1 as LGHNA and CDR2 as YNFKEQ. CDR3 length equals 15 residues. CDR3 DNA: TGTGCCAGCAGACCTGACCCCGCTAGCTCCTACGAGCAGTACTTC. Translating it yields CASRPDPASSYEQYF.

The chain uses TRBV6-6 and TRBJ2-7, with 8 nucleotides matching TRBD2. This CDR3 region has 16 residues. Germline loops: CDR1 MNHNY, CDR2 SVGAGI (reference sequence). The V and J ends lost 5 bases and 3 bases, in that order; junction bases with no gene match: 12. CDR3 sequence reads: CASSGGSGSSNYEQYF. CDR3 DNA sequence: TGTGCCAGCAGTGGTGGAAGCGGGAGCTCCAACTACGAGCAGTACTTC.

V is TRBV6-1 and J is TRBJ1-5; perhaps TRBD1 as D (5 bases). V lost 2 bases to trimming and J lost 9 bases, with 20 bases between them. In germline, CDR1 is MNHNS, CDR2 SASEGT. This CDR3 has 16 amino acids. The chain's CDR3 is CASSELSERVGGPQHF. The CDR3 coding sequence is TGTGCCAGCAGTGAACTCTCCGAGAGGGTCGGGGGGCCCCAGCATTTT.

In this sample, this clone turned up once. The V and J genes are TRBV6-5 and TRBJ2-1; the D gene could be TRBD1 or TRBD2 (5 bases each). This CDR3 spans 15 amino acids. From germline, CDR1 is MNHEY and CDR2 SVGAGI. The V gene lost 6 bases and the J gene lost 5 bases, with 17 bases spanning the gap. CDR3 bases: TGTGCCAGCAGCTCCGGGACCCGGCTCCACAATGAGCAGTTCTTC. Its translation: CASSSGTRLHNEQFF.

The genes are TRBV5-6 and TRBJ2-3; 10 bases line up with TRBD2. This CDR3 is built from 17 residues. Germline values: CDR1 SGHDT, CDR2 YYEEEE. Unmatched junction bases numbered 10, after V lost 0 bases and J lost 6 bases. The DNA of the CDR3 is TGTGCCAGCAGCTTGGAGGCTAGCGGGAGTTTTTCGGATACGCAGTATTTT. Translating it yields CASSLEASGSFSDTQYF.

The sample holds a few counts of this clone. The CDR3 bases are TGTGCCAGCAGCGTAGTTTTGGGGGGGACAGAAAACTACAATGAGCAGTTCTTC. This gives the protein CASSVVLGGTENYNEQFF. V and J are TRBV9 and TRBJ2-1; possibly TRBD1 or TRBD2 for D (7 bases each). CDR1 is SGDLS and CDR2 is YYNGEE in the germline V gene. Between the trimmed V and J ends, which lost 0 bases and 3 bases, there was a span of 19 bases. The CDR3 totals 18 residues.

The genes are TRBV7-6 and TRBJ2-1; tentatively, D is TRBD2 (6 bases). The germline V gene has CDR1 SGHVS and CDR2 FNYEAQ. CDR3 length: 15 residues. V gave up 2 bases and J gave up 4 bases, with 12 bases separating them. The CDR3 reads CASSLTERAYNEQFF. CDR3 in DNA: TGTGCCAGCAGCTTAACTGAGCGGGCGTACAATGAGCAGTTCTTC.

The chain combines TRBV6-5 with TRBJ1-2, with 9 positions matching TRBD1. The CDR3 is 13 residues long. Germline V gene sequence: CDR1 MNHEY, CDR2 SVGAGI. Germline trimming cut 5 bases from V and 6 bases from J; bases unmatched to any gene: 4. The CDR3 DNA follows: TGTGCCAGCAGTACGCGGGACAGGGATGGCTACACCTTC. It is translated as CASSTRDRDGYTF.

This rearrangement joins TRBV7-9 to TRBJ1-2; D not resolved. Germline V CDR1 and CDR2: SEHNR, FQNEAQ (reference sequence). The CDR3 consists of 16 residues. The V end was cut by 4 bases, the J end by 5 bases, with 20 bases between. Here the CDR3 reads CASSSKVLPKGYGYTF. In DNA, the CDR3 is TGTGCCAGCAGCTCAAAAGTCCTCCCAAAAGGGTATGGCTACACCTTC.

This chain uses TRBV5-6 with TRBJ2-7; TRBD2 might be the D (6 bases). Germline lookup yields CDR1 SGHDT and CDR2 YYEEEE. V lost 5 bases and J lost 1, with 19 bases in between. This CDR3 is built from 16 residues. The CDR3 spells CASSSRLDGESYEQYF. DNA for the CDR3: TGTGCCAGCAGTTCTAGACTAGATGGGGAGTCCTACGAGCAGTACTTC. Full variable domain (missing parts from reference TRBV5-6 and TRBJ2-7): DAGVTQSPTHLIKTRGQQVTLRCSPKSGHDTVSWYQQALGQGPQFIFQYYEEEERQRGNFPDRFSGHQFPNYSSELNVNALLLGDSALYLCASSSRLDGESYEQYFGPGTRLTVT.

V and J are TRBV3-1 (or the pseudogene TRBV3-2) and TRBJ1-1; D remains unclear. The length of the CDR3 is 12 residues. The germline V and J ends were trimmed by 11 bases and 0 bases, with 10 bases remaining between them. Germline V CDR1 and CDR2: LGHDT, YNNKEL (reference sequence). The CDR3 DNA sequence: TGTGCCGCCCGGGGTCTGAACACTGAAGCTTTCTTT. Protein: CAARGLNTEAFF.

The gene calls are TRBV11-1 and TRBJ1-6, with D unclear. The CDR3 extends over 12 amino acids. CDR1 SGHAT and CDR2 FQDESV come from the germline V gene (reference sequence). V was pared by 3 bases and J by 13 bases, with 10 bases between. The CDR3, as DNA: TGTGCCAGCAGCTTTGTTCAATCCCCCCTCCACTTT. As protein: CASSFVQSPLHF.

The V and J genes are TRBV9 and TRBJ2-3; no firm D call. This CDR3 has 15 residues. CDR1 and CDR2 (germline): SGDLS, YYNGEE. V lost 4 bases to trimming and J lost 3 bases, with 15 bases between them. The CDR3, as DNA: TGTGCCAGCAGCCCCTCGGGTATGTGGACAGATACGCAGTATTTT. This sequence encodes CASSPSGMWTDTQYF.